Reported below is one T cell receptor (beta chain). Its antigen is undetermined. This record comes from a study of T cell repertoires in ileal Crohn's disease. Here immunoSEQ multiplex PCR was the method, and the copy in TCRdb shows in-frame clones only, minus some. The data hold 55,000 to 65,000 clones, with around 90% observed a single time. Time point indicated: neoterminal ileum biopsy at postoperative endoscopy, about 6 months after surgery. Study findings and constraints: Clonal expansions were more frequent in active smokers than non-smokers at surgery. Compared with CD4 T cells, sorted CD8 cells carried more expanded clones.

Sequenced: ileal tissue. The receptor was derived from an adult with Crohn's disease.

The CDR3 DNA follows: TGTGCCAGCAGGTCCGGGACAGGGGTTGAAAAACTGTTTTTT. Its protein product is CASRSGTGVEKLFF. The chain joins TRBV2 to TRBJ1-4, with 10 bases that match TRBD1. The germline V gene has CDR1 SNHLY and CDR2 FYNNEI. The CDR3 extends over 14 amino acids. The V gene end was trimmed by 6 bases and the J gene end by 7 bases; junction bases not matched to a gene: 5. Full variable domain (missing parts from reference TRBV2 and TRBJ1-4): EPEVTQTPSHQVTQMGQEVILRCVPISNHLYFYWYRQILGQKVEFLVSFYNNEISEKSEIFDDQFSVERPDGSNFTLKIRSTKLEDSAMYFCASRSGTGVEKLFFGSGTQLSVL.